The source of this T cell receptor (beta chain) is a study of cytomegalovirus exposure and HLA in healthy donors listed by TCRdb under 2017. Background for the entire study: An earlier analysis of under 600 of the donors reported approximately 270 Gb of sequence data and some 100 million unique TCR beta sequences from about 179 million T cells. To study patterns of TCR occurrence, a later analysis re-analyzed previously published TCR beta repertoires from 500 to 850 donors and added high-resolution HLA genotyping. The study combined high-throughput TCR immunosequencing, statistical association of individual TCRs with disease status, and machine learning to predict cytomegalovirus infection status. The study used immunosequencing to profile the T cell repertoires of approximately 630 subjects and linked those repertoires to cytomegalovirus serostatus. In the later analysis, no new phenotypic data were used to find candidate immune exposures; instead, reliance was placed on TCR beta sequences and their occurrence across donors. Both class I and class II loci were covered by HLA typing, at four-digit resolution. A few DR-DQ haplotypes were treated as single units for association and clustering because of strong linkage in the cohort. The aim of the study was to test whether cataloging public T cell receptors could identify signatures of past pathogen exposure. Besides the first cohort of hundreds of subjects, a separate validation cohort made up of about 120 different subjects was used. A later genetic analysis used genome-wide SNP genotypes for about 55% of the 666 donors, treating that subset as a discovery cohort. All discovery cohort repertoires had been generated using a single sequencing platform. An earlier analysis of some 500 of the donors used high-throughput TCR beta sequencing to judge whether each TCR beta V gene segment behaved as functional or pseudogenic. Across some 400 genotyped donors of the cohort, an average of roughly 200,000 unique TCR beta nucleotide sequences per donor were sequenced, and about a sixth of those sequences were non-productive. Roughly 300 gigabases of sequencing data and approximately 92 million unique TCR sequences made up an early release that covered fewer than 650 HLA-typed donors. Of the 300 to 500 genotyped donors, roughly 80% were placed in the genetic ancestry cluster associated with self-reported Caucasian donors. Typing coverage varied by locus: roughly 620-640 donors for A, B, C, DRB1 and DQB1; under 550 for DQA1; over 600 for DPA1; around 490 for DPB1. Alongside the repertoire data, information on donor age, sex, ethnicity and CMV serostatus was compiled. The full study reports these points: Most TCR sequences were seen in very few donors, while some public TCRs were found in many individuals. This cohort had only TCR beta chains sequenced, and the lack of alpha or paired-chain data limited which features could be detected. A cluster of highly shared sequence variants was judged likely to represent a technical artifact of the sequencing pipeline. An association between a missense DCLRE1C variant and V-gene and J-gene trimming of TCR beta chains was found in a later genetic analysis and replicated in an independent cohort. Because counts were too low, roughly 18 rarely observed V segments, including chromosome 9 orphons, were left out of the earlier analysis of some 640 of the donors. In a later analysis, several top co-occurrence clusters were reported to appear linked to parvovirus B19, influenza, CMV and Epstein-Barr virus. Some IMGT-functional V segments, including TRBV6-2 and TRBV6-3, could not be told apart with the 87-base-pair reads, so those segments were excluded. In vitro tests confirmed that a few of the cytomegalovirus-associated TCR beta chains recognize cytomegalovirus antigens. HLA typing was unavailable for some donors at each locus, so association tests used only the typed subset. According to the authors, the approach could potentially be generalized to other disease states and immunological phenotypes. An earlier analysis of around 540 of the donors showed that most TCR beta V segments appeared in productive rearrangements either about 90% or about 30% of the time, which broadly matched IMGT annotations. In a later analysis, TCR association rates were found to vary across HLA loci, with the most associated TCRs seen for DRB1 alleles and the fewest for HLA-C alleles. For the cohort, immune exposure information was limited to CMV serostatus. A further reported finding was that TCR beta sequences accurately predicted the HLA-A and HLA-B alleles for most subjects in the first cohort. In a later analysis, 16,951 TCR beta sequences were associated with specific HLA alleles at a false discovery rate of 0.05. Linkage disequilibrium might explain the correlated functional status among segregating V segments, but an unknown experimental factor could not be ruled out. Roughly uniform sequencing depth across donors was assumed in presence/absence analyses, although this assumption may not hold. A total of 150 to 200 TCR beta chains were listed by the study as associated with cytomegalovirus. A later analysis found that most CMV-associated TCR beta chains appeared HLA-restricted, with HLA associations seemingly driven largely by CMV exposure. According to a later genetic analysis, donors in an Asian-associated ancestry cluster had fewer N-insertions in productive TCRs than the approximately 670-donor mean. The classifier was reported to diagnose cytomegalovirus status with high specificity and sensitivity in both the original and validation cohorts. Strong co-occurrence of HLA alleles, especially DR and DQ, made assigning TCR associations to individual alleles difficult. In a later analysis, HLA-associated TCR beta chains showed more clonal expansion and lower generation probabilities than non-associated chains that were equally common.

The cohort was made up of roughly 670 healthy bone marrow donors. At the time of sampling, all cohort members were nominally healthy, though unrecorded immune exposures were likely present. The donor was CMV seronegative and belonged to the group of 352 seronegative cohort members. A peripheral blood sample was collected from each donor, and TCR beta sequencing was performed on peripheral blood mononuclear cells. Genomic DNA extraction from the blood cell samples was performed with the Qiagen DNeasy Blood Extraction Kit. This clone was seen a handful of times. The antigen this receptor binds is unknown. The junction differs from germline at one of its ends, possibly a read error. The method was the immunoSEQ multiplex PCR assay. For the multiplex PCR, a mixture combining 60 forward primers for TCR Vbeta segments and 13 reverse primers for TCR Jbeta segments was used. The CDR3 region of rearranged TCR beta genes was amplified from genomic DNA with a multiplex PCR assay. The Illumina HiSeq System was used to sequence the amplified TCR beta libraries as 87-base-pair reads. The original methods were these. In a later analysis, tens of millions of unique TCR beta chains were counted across the 690 or so repertoires, and approximately 11 million of these chains were shared by at least two donors. To remove PCR and sequencing errors, raw reads were error-corrected and collapsed into unique sequences using a nearest-neighbor algorithm that merged closely related sequences. To assign V, D and J gene segments, CDR3 sequences were aligned to IMGT reference sequences. For a sequence to be retained, a match of at least six nucleotides was required to both a V gene segment and a J gene segment. A rearrangement counted as productive if the CDR3 had no stop codons and remained in frame with V and J, and every other rearrangement counted as non-productive. Following IMGT convention, CDR3 was defined as the stretch from the second conserved V-encoded cysteine up to the conserved J-encoded phenylalanine. In an earlier analysis of 587 of the donors, sequences lacking an unambiguous match to a single V gene segment were excluded. In an earlier analysis of some 590 of the donors, a V segment was called functional when productive rearrangements were above 56.7%, and segregating when the standard deviation between donors exceeded 5%. A statistical classification framework was developed to diagnose cytomegalovirus status using the catalog of TCR beta chain sequences. In a later analysis, V and J genes were assigned by comparing TCR nucleotide sequences against IMGT/GENE-DB human TR gene sequences. Using the TCRdist pipeline, a later analysis assigned CDR3 sequences along with most-parsimonious VDJ recombination scenarios. In a later analysis, each TCR beta chain was defined by its CDR3 amino acid sequence together with its V-gene family, and reads lacking a unique V-gene family were excluded. To address suspected cross-contamination and a sequencing artifact, a later analysis removed under 600 highly shared, low-generation-probability nucleotide sequences. For each public chain, a later analysis derived a clonal expansion index from normalized ranks of inferred template counts within each repertoire. In a later analysis, generation probabilities were computed using a VDJ recombination model fitted to out-of-frame rearrangements, and the results were checked against IGoR. In a later analysis, TCR-TCR, TCR-HLA and TCR-CMV co-occurrence was scored with hypergeometric tests, and a repertoire-size bias correction was applied to TCR pairs. False discovery rates were estimated in a later analysis by permuting HLA or CMV assignments 20 times. A later analysis grouped co-occurring TCRs with DBSCAN, adding TCRdist sequence similarity when clustering within HLA-allele-positive subsets. Co-occurrence clustering excluded repertoires with fewer than 30,000 or more than 120,000 public chains, plus five with anomalous nucleotide sharing. The table comes from immuneACCESS by way of TCRdb, which keeps in-frame sequences with V and J called. Part of the clones is missing from these tables; in studies checked, under half for an unresolved V gene and the rest for unknown reasons. V and J calls and clone size are copied from that table; D and trimming were computed from the DNA. The sample table records hundreds of thousands of clones; roughly 85% of these occur just once. About 0.22% of the sample belongs to the ten largest clones.

CDR1 and CDR2 (SEHNR, FQNEAQ) derive from the germline V gene (reference sequence). The CDR3, cysteine through phenylalanine, is 14 amino acids long. The retained sequence is limited to the CDR3, 42 bases, with the frame set at the first base. The chain is made from TRBV7-9 and TRBJ1-4; TRBD1 agrees with 11 junctional bases. Material: PBMCs. This clonotype was sampled from a girl aged 2-9 years in good health and CMV-seronegative. The DNA sequence is TGTTCCAGCAGCCCCGGGACAGGGGGTGAAAAACTGTTTTTT. Translated, this is CSSSPGTGGEKLFF.